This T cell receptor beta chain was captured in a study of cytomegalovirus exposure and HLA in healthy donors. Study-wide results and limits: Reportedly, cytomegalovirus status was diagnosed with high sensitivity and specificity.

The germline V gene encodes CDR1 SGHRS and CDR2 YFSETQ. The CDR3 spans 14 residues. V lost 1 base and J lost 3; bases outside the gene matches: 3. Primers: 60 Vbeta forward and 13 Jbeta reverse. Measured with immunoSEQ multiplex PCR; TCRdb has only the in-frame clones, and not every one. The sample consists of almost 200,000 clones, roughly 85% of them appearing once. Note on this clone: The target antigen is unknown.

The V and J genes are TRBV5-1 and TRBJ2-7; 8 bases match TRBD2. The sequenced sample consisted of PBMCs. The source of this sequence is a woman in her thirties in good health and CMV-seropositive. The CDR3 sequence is CASSLTTSGYEQYF. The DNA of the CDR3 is TGCGCCAGCAGCTTGACAACTAGCGGCTACGAGCAGTACTTC.